This T cell receptor (beta chain) stems from a study of blood T cell repertoires in COVID-19. Study as a whole: Acute and convalescent COVID-19 specimens originated in the United States, Italy and Spain. Sources were T cells, B-cell-depleted T cells, or PBMCs; the material itself was cDNA or gDNA.

Assignment of participants to cohorts was predicated upon participant-reported clinical history. Authors' data handling: Reference gene primer amplification gave nucleated cell count estimates. The data were produced by immunoSEQ multiplex PCR, yet TCRdb's version contains in-frame clones alone and is incomplete. V and J calls and clone size are as listed in that table; D and trimming were resolved from the DNA. This sample has 220,000 or so clones; 88% occur once, and the top ten carry over 12%. Germline V gene sequence: CDR1 KGHSH, CDR2 LQKENI. V lost 6 bases and J lost 2; bases outside the gene matches: 5. This CDR3 is 15 amino acids long.

The chain joins TRBV18 to TRBJ2-1; 9 bases are shared with TRBD2. This sequence was found in a woman aged 45-60 years with acute COVID-19. Input material: PBMCs or T cells enriched from blood (not recorded which). The CDR3 DNA reads as TGTGCCAGCTCTCCGACTAGCGGAACCTACAATGAGCAGTTCTTC. This encodes CASSPTSGTYNEQFF.